The entry that follows covers one T cell receptor (beta chain) sequence. V gave up 0 bases and J gave up 4 bases, with 10 bases separating them. The V gene's germline CDR1 is SGHDT and CDR2 YYEEEE. There are 14 residues in the CDR3. Self-reported history from a screening survey and questionnaire set each donor's cohort. The table came from immunoSEQ multiplex PCR; TCRdb's copy has only in-frame clones and leaves some out. The repertoire includes around 300,000 clones, 88% of them detected once, and around 5% sits in the top ten. This record comes from a study of blood T cell repertoires in COVID-19. Sequenced sample: PBMCs or T cells enriched from blood (not recorded which). This TCR derives from a man aged 25 to 40 who had recovered from COVID-19. The chain combines TRBV5-6 with TRBJ1-2; D gene uncertain. The CDR3 sequence: CASSLGSGSYGYTF. The CDR3 DNA follows: TGTGCCAGCAGCTTGGGGTCAGGAAGCTATGGCTACACCTTC.